These 7 T cell receptor beta chains were all obtained from the same sample, sequenced in a study of cytomegalovirus exposure and HLA in healthy donors. PCR employed 60 Vbeta and 13 Jbeta primers. Only in-frame clones appear in the TCRdb table, and some are missing; sequencing was by immunoSEQ multiplex PCR. The table lists some 96,000 clones, roughly 75% of them singletons, with roughly 0.71% in the top ten. The sequenced material came from PBMCs. The receptors were sampled from a woman aged 55-75 years in good health and CMV-seronegative.

The CDR3 DNA sequence: TGTGCCAGTAGTATATCCGGGACTGTCGTTTCCCAGCCCCAGCATTTT. Translation: CASSISGTVVSQPQHF. The chain has TRBV19 and TRBJ1-5; TRBD1 is a possible D gene (5 bases). Trimming pared 2 bases from V and 7 bases from J, leaving 18 bases between. The CDR3 contains 16 residues. The germline CDR1 and CDR2 sequences are LNHDA and SQIVND (reference sequence).

The chain recombines TRBV9 with TRBJ2-3, with D tentatively TRBD1 (5 bases). This CDR3 has 16 residues. Trimming removed 0 bases at V and 2 bases at J, with 13 bases between. Germline assignment: CDR1 SGDLS and CDR2 YYNGEE. The CDR3 DNA follows: TGTGCCAGCAGCGTAGGGCAGGGAATACACACAGATACGCAGTATTTT. The encoded protein is CASSVGQGIHTDTQYF.

The gene calls are TRBV7-9 and TRBJ1-5; no reliable D call. CDR1 and CDR2 from the germline V gene are SEHNR and FQNEAQ (reference sequence). The CDR3 sequence is 13 residues long. V dropped 7 bases and J dropped 0 bases, with 7 bases sitting between them. The CDR3 spells CASNSNSNQPQHF. CDR3 sequence (DNA): TGTGCCAGCAATAGCAATAGCAATCAGCCCCAGCATTTT.

The rearrangement joins TRBV10-3 to TRBJ2-5; possible D gene TRBD1, 6 bases. CDR3 size: 13 residues. Germline V lookup: CDR1 ENHRY, CDR2 SYGVKD. Trimming took off 3 bases at V and 3 bases at J, with 8 bases between the two ends. The CDR3 here is CAISDNREETQYF. In DNA form, the CDR3 reads TGTGCCATCAGTGACAACAGGGAAGAGACCCAGTACTTC.

This clone was counted once. The chain couples TRBV7-9 to TRBJ2-7, with 10 positions matching TRBD1. This CDR3 is 14 amino acids long. The germline CDR1 and CDR2 sequences are SEHNR and FQNEAQ (reference sequence). The V gene end was trimmed by 5 bases and the J gene end by 4 bases; junction bases not matched to a gene: 5. The CDR3 region is CASSQGQGEYEQYF. CDR3 coding DNA: TGTGCCAGCAGCCAAGGACAGGGGGAGTACGAGCAGTACTTC.

The CDR3 reads CASSFALATYNEQFF. The CDR3 coding sequence is TGCGCCAGCAGCTTCGCGCTAGCAACCTACAATGAGCAGTTCTTC. This sequence joins TRBV5-1 and TRBJ2-1; a possible D gene is TRBD2 (5 bases). V was trimmed by 2 bases and J by 2 bases, leaving 11 bases between them. Per germline, CDR1 SGHRS and CDR2 YFSETQ. The CDR3 spans 15 residues.

The CDR3 loop is CASKSSGQGSNEQFF. Written as DNA, the CDR3 is TGTGCCAGCAAGTCATCCGGACAGGGGAGCAATGAGCAGTTCTTC. The chain combines TRBV6-5 with TRBJ2-1, with 9 positions matching TRBD1. With 7 bases clipped from V and 6 bases from J, the junction kept 10 bases outside the gene matches. The CDR3 contains 15 residues. Germline lookup yields CDR1 MNHEY and CDR2 SVGAGI.